The 22 T cell receptor beta chains reported below all come from one sample, sequenced in a study of cytomegalovirus exposure and HLA in healthy donors. PCR employed 60 Vbeta and 13 Jbeta primers. Here immunoSEQ multiplex PCR was the method, and the copy in TCRdb shows in-frame clones only, minus some. The sample lists approximately 160,000 clones, 70% occurring once. Sequenced: PBMCs. The receptors were gathered from a man aged 18 to 35 in good health and CMV-seropositive.

V usage is TRBV30 and J usage is TRBJ2-2, with D possibly matching TRBD1 (5 bases). Germline V gives CDR1 GTSNPN, CDR2 SVGIG (reference sequence). V dropped 5 bases and J dropped 7 bases, with 14 bases sitting between them. The CDR3 spans 13 residues. For the CDR3, the DNA is TGTGCCTGGGGTGGCAGGGCAGACGGGGAGCTGTTTTTT. Its translation is CAWGGRADGELFF.

The rearrangement uses TRBV6-5 and TRBJ2-1; perhaps TRBD2 as D (5 bases). This CDR3 spans 15 amino acids. The germline V and J ends were trimmed by 6 bases and 2 bases, with 14 bases remaining between them. Germline values: CDR1 MNHEY, CDR2 SVGAGI. The CDR3 DNA reads as TGTGCCAGCAGCTCCTCCGGACTTACCTACAATGAGCAGTTCTTC. This encodes CASSSSGLTYNEQFF.

The chain joins TRBV27 to TRBJ1-2; a weak D match, TRBD1 (6 bases). The CDR3 is made up of 14 amino acids. Germline-derived CDR1 and CDR2 are MNHEY and SMNVEV (reference sequence). V lost 3 bases to trimming and J lost 8 bases, with 16 bases between them. This chain's CDR3 is CASSFSGVFQGYTF. DNA for the CDR3: TGTGCCAGCAGTTTTTCAGGGGTATTTCAGGGCTACACCTTC.

The V and J genes are TRBV7-2 and TRBJ2-1; 9 nucleotides line up with TRBD2. Germline CDR1 reads SGHTA; CDR2 reads FQGNSA. The CDR3 has 15 amino acids. Unmatched junction bases numbered 7, after V lost 5 bases and J lost 5 bases. CDR3 residues: CASSKGLAGHNEQFF. As DNA, the CDR3 is TGTGCCAGCAGCAAAGGGCTAGCGGGGCACAATGAGCAGTTCTTC.

This chain joins TRBV28 and TRBJ1-5, with D perhaps TRBD1 (5 bases). CDR1 is MDHEN and CDR2 is SYDVKM in the germline V gene. The CDR3 contains 14 residues. V lost 2 bases to trimming and J lost 4 bases, with 9 bases between them. The CDR3 coding sequence is TGTGCCAGCAGTTTAATGGGGGGGAATCAGCCCCAGCATTTT. Encoded protein: CASSLMGGNQPQHF.

The rearrangement uses TRBV2 and TRBJ2-1, with TRBD2 matching over 7 bases. Germline V CDR1 and CDR2: SNHLY, FYNNEI. The ends lost 3 bases at V and 4 bases at J; junction bases unmatched: 3. The CDR3 length is 14 residues. CDR3 coding DNA: TGTGCCAGCAGTGACAGCGGGGTTTACAATGAGCAGTTCTTC. Amino acid sequence: CASSDSGVYNEQFF.

The V call is TRBV5-8, the J call TRBJ2-7; tentatively, D is TRBD2 (6 bases). With 4 bases removed from V and 1 base from J, the gap between germline ends came to 12 bases. Looked up from germline, CDR1 is SGHTS and CDR2 is YDEGEE. The CDR3 covers 14 residues. This CDR3 is CASSRAGTSYEQYV. DNA of the CDR3: TGTGCCAGCAGCCGCGCCGGGACTTCCTACGAGCAGTACGTC.

This clone turned up a few times. The chain couples TRBV28 to TRBJ1-5; D is possibly TRBD1 (6 bases). The V end lost 5 bases, the J end lost 2 bases, and 16 bases lay between the germline ends. Germline CDR1 is MDHEN and CDR2 is SYDVKM. The CDR3 is 16 amino acids. The DNA of the CDR3 is TGTGCCAGCAGTAGTCCCGGGACACTAGGCAATCAGCCCCAGCATTTT. Translation: CASSSPGTLGNQPQHF.

The chain is built from TRBV11-2 and TRBJ1-1; 7 bases agree with TRBD1. CDR1 is SGHAT and CDR2 is FQNNGV in the germline V gene. This CDR3 has 15 residues. V gave up 5 bases and J gave up 1 base; unmatched junction bases: 7. The DNA for the CDR3 is TGTGCCAGCAGCCCATCGGGACAGCCGAACACTGAAGCTTTCTTT. Its protein is CASSPSGQPNTEAFF.

The rearrangement links TRBV30 to TRBJ1-1, with a tentative D call TRBD1 (5 bases). The CDR3 length is 14 residues. V was trimmed by 1 base and J by 4 bases, leaving 13 bases between them. Germline CDR1 GTSNPN, CDR2 SVGIG (reference sequence). DNA of the CDR3: TGTGCCTGGAGTGGGGGGGGATGGATCACTGAAGCTTTCTTT. Translation: CAWSGGGWITEAFF.

The chain is built from TRBV7-8 and TRBJ1-2, with a tentative D call TRBD1 (5 bases). This CDR3 has 16 residues. The V gene lost 0 bases and the J gene lost 2 bases, with 13 bases spanning the gap. Germline V lookup: CDR1 SGHVS, CDR2 FQNEAQ. CDR3 region: CASSLAPAGKNYGYTF. The CDR3 DNA reads TGTGCCAGCAGCTTAGCCCCTGCAGGGAAGAACTATGGCTACACCTTC.

V is TRBV7-2 and J is TRBJ1-1; D perhaps matches TRBD1 (6 bases). Germline lookup yields CDR1 SGHTA and CDR2 FQGNSA. The CDR3 length is 15 residues. The V and J ends lost 4 bases and 0 bases respectively, with 12 bases between them. The CDR3 DNA reads as TGTGCCAGCAGCTCTTCAGGGGCAATGAACACTGAAGCTTTCTTT. Translation: CASSSSGAMNTEAFF.

This chain connects TRBV6-6 to TRBJ2-2; 12 bases align to TRBD1. V gave up 11 bases and J gave up 6 bases; unmatched junction bases: 7. CDR1 is MNHNY, CDR2 SVGAGI, per germline (reference sequence). The CDR3 spans 14 residues. CDR3 amino acids: CALGGTGGPGELFF. Here the CDR3 DNA reads TGTGCCTTAGGCGGGACAGGGGGCCCCGGGGAGCTGTTTTTT.

A note on this clone: One end of the junction fails to match germline, which may point to a read error. The gene calls are TRBV7-7 and TRBJ2-5, with D possibly matching TRBD2 (5 bases). Germline V gene sequence: CDR1 SSHAT, CDR2 FNYEAQ (reference sequence). This CDR3 has 13 residues. Here the CDR3 reads CASSWTVQETQYF. The CDR3 coding sequence is TGTGCTAGCAGCTGGACTGTCCAAGAGACCCAGTACTTC.

This clone was detected only once. The J gene is TRBJ1-2, the V gene TRBV5-1; 7 bases map to TRBD1. V shed 0 bases and J 2 bases; nucleotides not matched to a gene: 7. CDR3 length: 16 amino acids. Germline V gene data show CDR1 as SGHRS and CDR2 as YFSETQ. The CDR3 nucleotides are TGCGCCAGCAGCTTGGGAAAGACAGGGACGAACTATGGCTACACCTTC. Amino acids: CASSLGKTGTNYGYTF.

In nucleotides, the CDR3 is TGTGCCATCAGTGGGACTAGCGGGAGCACAGATACGCAGTATTTT. Translated, it gives CAISGTSGSTDTQYF. The chain is built from TRBV10-3 and TRBJ2-3; 11 nucleotides match TRBD2. Germline-derived CDR1 and CDR2 are ENHRY and SYGVKD. The CDR3 has 15 residues. V was clipped by 4 bases and J by 0 bases; unmatched bases: 0.

The gene calls are TRBV6-1 and TRBJ2-7, with D unclear. V dropped 2 bases and J dropped 2 bases, with 4 bases sitting between them. Per the germline V gene, CDR1 is MNHNS and CDR2 is SASEGT. The CDR3 loop spans 12 amino acids. CDR3 residues: CASSEQAYEQYV. In DNA form, the CDR3 reads TGTGCCAGCAGTGAACAGGCCTACGAGCAGTACGTC.

The rearrangement uses TRBV15 and TRBJ1-1; TRBD1 is a possible D gene (5 bases). CDR3 length: 14 residues. V was cut by 2 bases and J by 9 bases, with 16 bases left in between. CDR1 is LNHNV and CDR2 is YYDKDF in the germline V gene (reference sequence). CDR3 residues: CATSRPEKGLQAFF. CDR3 bases: TGTGCCACCAGCAGACCCGAGAAGGGGCTTCAAGCTTTCTTT. Full variable domain (rest looked up from reference TRBV15 and TRBJ1-1): DAMVIQNPRYQVTQFGKPVTLSCSQTLNHNVMYWYQQKSSQAPKLLFHYYDKDFNNEADTPDNFQSRRPNTSFCFLDIRSPGLGDTAMYLCATSRPEKGLQAFFGQGTRLTVV.

The genes are TRBV11-3 and TRBJ2-5, with D tentatively TRBD2 (5 bases). The V gene lost 4 bases and the J gene lost 5 bases, with 17 bases spanning the gap. CDR1 SGHNT and CDR2 YENEEA come from the germline V gene. The CDR3 is made up of 15 amino acids. The CDR3 loop reads CASSSRAERVETQYF. Here the CDR3 DNA reads TGTGCCAGCAGCTCTAGGGCGGAGAGGGTGGAGACCCAGTACTTC.

The V and J genes are TRBV7-3 and TRBJ1-1; perhaps TRBD1 as D (5 bases). V lost 2 bases and J 1 base, leaving 11 bases between the germline ends. CDR3 size: 15 residues. CDR1 SGHTA and CDR2 FQGTGA come from the germline V gene. The CDR3 bases are TGTGCCAGCAGCTTAGACCCCGGGGGGAACACTGAAGCTTTCTTT. Translating gives CASSLDPGGNTEAFF.

Ten or more counts support this clone. This chain connects TRBV7-9 to TRBJ1-4; 7 nucleotides align to TRBD1. This CDR3 comprises 13 residues. V lost 9 bases and J lost 8; bases outside the gene matches: 9. The V gene's germline CDR1 is SEHNR and CDR2 FQNEAQ (reference sequence). As DNA, the CDR3 is TGTGCCAGTAACAGGGGCGAGGGAGAAAAACTGTTTTTT. It is translated as CASNRGEGEKLFF. The entire variable domain, with the rest obtained from reference TRBV7-9 and TRBJ1-4, is as follows: DTGVSQNPRHKITKRGQNVTFRCDPISEHNRLYWYRQTLGQGPEFLTYFQNEAQLEKSRLLSDRFSAERPKGSFSTLEIQRTEQGDSAMYLCASNRGEGEKLFFGSGTQLSVL.

J is TRBJ2-2 and V is TRBV15; TRBD1 might be the D (5 bases). The V and J ends lost 0 bases and 1 base respectively, with 12 bases between them. The CDR3 consists of 17 residues. Germline assignment: CDR1 LNHNV and CDR2 YYDKDF (reference sequence). The CDR3 sequence: CATSREVRQGNTGELFF. CDR3 DNA sequence: TGTGCCACCAGCAGAGAGGTACGGCAGGGGAACACCGGGGAGCTGTTTTTT.